This entry features one TCR beta chain sequence. This specimen comes from a study of blood T cell repertoires in COVID-19. This CDR3 has 11 amino acids. The V gene lost 6 bases and the J gene lost 6 bases, with 9 bases spanning the gap. From germline, CDR1 is MNHEY and CDR2 SMNVEV (reference sequence). TCRdb's table, derived via immunoSEQ multiplex PCR, lists solely in-frame clones and lacks some. The data show around 330,000 clones, about nine tenths seen once. Sequencing used peripheral blood. The rearrangement uses TRBV27 and TRBJ2-7; possibly TRBD2 for D (5 bases). The clonotype was recovered from a woman in her 30s with COVID-19, enrolled during active disease. As DNA, the CDR3 is TGTGCCAGCAGCCATGGGAGCGAGCAGTACTTC. Translating gives CASSHGSEQYF.